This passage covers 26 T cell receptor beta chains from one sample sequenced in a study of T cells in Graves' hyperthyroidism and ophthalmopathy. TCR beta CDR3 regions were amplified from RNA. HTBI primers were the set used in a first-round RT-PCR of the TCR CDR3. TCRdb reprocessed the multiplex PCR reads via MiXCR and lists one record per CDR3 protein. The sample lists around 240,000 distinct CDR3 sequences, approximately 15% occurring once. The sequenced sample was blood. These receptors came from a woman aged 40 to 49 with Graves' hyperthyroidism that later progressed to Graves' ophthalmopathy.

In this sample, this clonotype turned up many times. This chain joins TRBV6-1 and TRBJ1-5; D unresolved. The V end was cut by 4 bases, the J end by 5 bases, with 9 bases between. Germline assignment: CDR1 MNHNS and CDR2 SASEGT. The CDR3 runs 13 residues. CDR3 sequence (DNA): TGTGCCAGCAGTGGAACGATCGATCAGCCCCAGCATTTT. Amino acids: CASSGTIDQPQHF.

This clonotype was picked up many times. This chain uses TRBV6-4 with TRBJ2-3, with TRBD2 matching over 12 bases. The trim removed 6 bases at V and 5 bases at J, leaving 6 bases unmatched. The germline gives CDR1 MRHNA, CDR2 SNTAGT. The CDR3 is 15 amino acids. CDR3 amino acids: CASSYLAGGEDTQYF. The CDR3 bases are TGTGCCAGCAGCTACCTAGCGGGAGGGGAAGATACGCAGTATTTT.

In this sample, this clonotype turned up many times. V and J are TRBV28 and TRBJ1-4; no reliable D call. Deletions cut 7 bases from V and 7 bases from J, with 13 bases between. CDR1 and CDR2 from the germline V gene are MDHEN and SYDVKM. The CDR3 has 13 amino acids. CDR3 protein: CASTLHAVEKLFF. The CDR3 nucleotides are TGTGCCAGCACTCTCCATGCGGTTGAAAAACTGTTTTTT.

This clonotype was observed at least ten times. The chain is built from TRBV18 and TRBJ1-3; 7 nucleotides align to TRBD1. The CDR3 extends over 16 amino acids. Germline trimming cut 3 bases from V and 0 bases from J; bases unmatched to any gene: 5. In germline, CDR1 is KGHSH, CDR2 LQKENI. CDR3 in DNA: TGTGCCAGCTCACCCGGACAGGCGAGCTCTGGAAACACCATATATTTT. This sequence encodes CASSPGQASSGNTIYF.

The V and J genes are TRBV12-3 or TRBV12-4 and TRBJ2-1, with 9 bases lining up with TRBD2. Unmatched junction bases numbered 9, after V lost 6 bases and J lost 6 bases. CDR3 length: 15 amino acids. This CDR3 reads CASSPGAGGANEQFF. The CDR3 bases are TGTGCCAGCAGCCCGGGTGCGGGAGGGGCCAATGAGCAGTTCTTC.

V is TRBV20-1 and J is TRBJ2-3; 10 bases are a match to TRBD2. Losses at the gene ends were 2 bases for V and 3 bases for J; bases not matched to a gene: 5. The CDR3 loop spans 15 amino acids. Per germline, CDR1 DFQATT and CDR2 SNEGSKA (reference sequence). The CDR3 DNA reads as TGCAGTGCTAGACTAGCGGGAGTCCTGACAGATACGCAGTATTTT. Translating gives CSARLAGVLTDTQYF.

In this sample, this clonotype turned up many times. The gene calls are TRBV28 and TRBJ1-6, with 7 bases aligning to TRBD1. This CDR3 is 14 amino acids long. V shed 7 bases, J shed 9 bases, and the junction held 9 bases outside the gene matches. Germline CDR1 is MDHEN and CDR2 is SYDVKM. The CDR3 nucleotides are TGTGCCAGCACCACCGGGACAGATCTTTCACCCCTCCACTTT. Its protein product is CASTTGTDLSPLHF. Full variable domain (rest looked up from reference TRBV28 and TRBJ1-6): DVKVTQSSRYLVKRTGEKVFLECVQDMDHENMFWYRQDPGLGLRLIYFSYDVKMKEKGDIPEGYSVSREKKERFSLILESASTNQTSMYLCASTTGTDLSPLHFGNGTRLTVT.

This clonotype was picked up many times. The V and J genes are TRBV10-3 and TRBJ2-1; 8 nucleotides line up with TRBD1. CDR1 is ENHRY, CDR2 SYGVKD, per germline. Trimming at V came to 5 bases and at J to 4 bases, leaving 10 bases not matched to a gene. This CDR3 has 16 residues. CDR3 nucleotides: TGTGCCATCAGTACCACCGGGACAGGTCAGTACAATGAGCAGTTCTTC. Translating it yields CAISTTGTGQYNEQFF.

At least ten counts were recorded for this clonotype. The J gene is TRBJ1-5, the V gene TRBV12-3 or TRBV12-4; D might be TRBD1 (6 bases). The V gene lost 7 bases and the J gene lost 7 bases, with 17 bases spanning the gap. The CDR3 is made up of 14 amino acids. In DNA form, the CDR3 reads TGTGCCAGCAACGAGGGGGGGTTGGTGCAGCCCCAGCATTTT. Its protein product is CASNEGGLVQPQHF.

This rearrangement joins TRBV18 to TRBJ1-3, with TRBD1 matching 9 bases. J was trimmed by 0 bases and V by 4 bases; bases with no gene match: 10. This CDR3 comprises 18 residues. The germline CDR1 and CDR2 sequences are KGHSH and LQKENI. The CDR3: CASSQGQGSLGSGNTIYF. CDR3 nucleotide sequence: TGTGCCAGCTCACAGGGACAGGGAAGCCTTGGCTCTGGAAACACCATATATTTT.

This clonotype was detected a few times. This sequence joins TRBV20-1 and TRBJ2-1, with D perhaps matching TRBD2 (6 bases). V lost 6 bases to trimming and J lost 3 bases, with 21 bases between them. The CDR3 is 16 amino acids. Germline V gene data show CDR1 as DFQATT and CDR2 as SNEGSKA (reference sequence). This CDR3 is CSASRTRRGVYNEQFF. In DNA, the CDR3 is TGCAGTGCCAGTAGAACTAGGAGGGGAGTCTACAATGAGCAGTTCTTC.

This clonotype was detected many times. CDR3 in DNA: TGTGCCAGCAGTCCACAGGGGGTAAGGACTGAAGCTTTCTTT. Translation: CASSPQGVRTEAFF. J is TRBJ1-1 and V is TRBV12-3 or TRBV12-4; 8 positions agree with TRBD1. This CDR3 is 14 amino acids long. Trimming removed 5 bases from V and 5 bases from J; junction bases left unmatched: 7.

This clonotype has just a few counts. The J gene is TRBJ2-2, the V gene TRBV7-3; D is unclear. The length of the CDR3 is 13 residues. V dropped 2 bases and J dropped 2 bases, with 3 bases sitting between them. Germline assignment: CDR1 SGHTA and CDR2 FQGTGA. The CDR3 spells CASSLYNTGELFF. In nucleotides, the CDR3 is TGTGCCAGCAGCTTATATAACACCGGGGAGCTGTTTTTT. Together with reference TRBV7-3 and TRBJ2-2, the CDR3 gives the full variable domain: GAGVSQTPSNKVTEKGKYVELRCDPISGHTALYWYRQSLGQGPEFLIYFQGTGAADDSGLPNDRFFAVRPEGSVSTLKIQRTERGDSAVYLCASSLYNTGELFFGEGSRLTVL.

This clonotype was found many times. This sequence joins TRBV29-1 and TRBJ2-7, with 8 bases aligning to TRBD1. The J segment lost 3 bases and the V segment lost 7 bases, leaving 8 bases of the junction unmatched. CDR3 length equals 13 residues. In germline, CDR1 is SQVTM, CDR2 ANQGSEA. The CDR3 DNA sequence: TGCAGCGGCAAAGACAGGGGTGGCTACGAGCAGTACTTC. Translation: CSGKDRGGYEQYF.

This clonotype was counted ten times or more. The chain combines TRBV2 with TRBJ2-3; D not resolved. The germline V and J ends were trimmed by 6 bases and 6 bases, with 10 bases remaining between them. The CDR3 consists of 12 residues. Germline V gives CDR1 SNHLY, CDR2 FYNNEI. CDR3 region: CASRDPGDTQYF. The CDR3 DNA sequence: TGTGCCAGCAGGGACCCGGGTGATACGCAGTATTTT.

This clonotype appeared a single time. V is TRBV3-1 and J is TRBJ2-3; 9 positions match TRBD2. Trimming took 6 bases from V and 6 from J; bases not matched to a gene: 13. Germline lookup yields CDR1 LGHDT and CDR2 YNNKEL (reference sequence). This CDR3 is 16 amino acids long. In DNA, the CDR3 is TGTGCCAGCAGTCCGGCGGCGAGCGGGGGGCCGGATACGCAGTATTTT. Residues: CASSPAASGGPDTQYF.

CDR3 sequence (DNA): TGTGCCAGCAGCGATATTATGAGCGGGACTCCCAATGAGCAGTTCTTC. Its translation: CASSDIMSGTPNEQFF. The V call is TRBV7-2, the J call TRBJ2-1; TRBD2 agrees at 7 bases. Germline V lookup: CDR1 SGHTA, CDR2 FQGNSA. This CDR3 region has 16 residues. The junction had 13 bases not matched to a gene; V was cut back by 5 bases and J by 6 bases. Supplemented by reference TRBV7-2 and TRBJ2-1, the full variable domain reads GAGVSQSPSNKVTEKGKDVELRCDPISGHTALYWYRQSLGQGLEFLIYFQGNSAPDKSGLPSDRFSAERTGGSVSTLTIQRTQQEDSAVYLCASSDIMSGTPNEQFFGPGTRLTVL.

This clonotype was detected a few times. CDR3 sequence: CASSHIRGEVSPLHF. The CDR3 DNA follows: TGCGCCAGCAGCCATATCAGGGGTGAGGTTTCACCCCTCCACTTT. V usage is TRBV4-1 and J usage is TRBJ1-6, with D tentatively TRBD1 (6 bases). The CDR3 sequence is 15 residues long. In germline, CDR1 is MGHRA, CDR2 YSYEKL. V was pared by 3 bases and J by 9 bases, with 15 bases between.

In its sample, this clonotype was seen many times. The CDR3 coding sequence is TGTGCCAGCAGCTTAAGGCGGACATGGTGGAATGAAAAACTGTTTTTT. Translation: CASSLRRTWWNEKLFF. The chain recombines TRBV7-8 with TRBJ1-4; tentatively, D is TRBD1 (5 bases). CDR1 SGHVS and CDR2 FQNEAQ come from the germline V gene. The CDR3 length is 16 residues. Trimming removed 2 bases from V and 5 bases from J, with 15 bases in between. The complete variable domain, with remaining parts taken from reference TRBV7-8 and TRBJ1-4, reads GAGVSQSPRYKVAKRGQDVALRCDPISGHVSLFWYQQALGQGPEFLTYFQNEAQLDKSGLPSDRFFAERPEGSVSTLKIQRTQQEDSAVYLCASSLRRTWWNEKLFFGSGTQLSVL.

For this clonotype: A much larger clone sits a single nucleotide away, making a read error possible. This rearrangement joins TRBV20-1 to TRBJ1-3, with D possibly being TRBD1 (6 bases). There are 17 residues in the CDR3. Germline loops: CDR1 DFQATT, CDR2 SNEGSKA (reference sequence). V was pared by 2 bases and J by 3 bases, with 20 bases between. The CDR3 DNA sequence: TGCAGTGCTAGAAACTTGGCGGGGACAACCTATGGAAACACCATATATTTT. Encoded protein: CSARNLAGTTYGNTIYF.

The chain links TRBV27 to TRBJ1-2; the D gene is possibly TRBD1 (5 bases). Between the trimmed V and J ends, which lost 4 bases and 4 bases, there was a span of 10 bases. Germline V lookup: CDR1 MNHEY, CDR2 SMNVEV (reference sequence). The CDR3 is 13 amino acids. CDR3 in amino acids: CASSSGTAYGYTF. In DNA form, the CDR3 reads TGTGCCAGCAGTTCCGGGACGGCCTATGGCTACACCTTC.

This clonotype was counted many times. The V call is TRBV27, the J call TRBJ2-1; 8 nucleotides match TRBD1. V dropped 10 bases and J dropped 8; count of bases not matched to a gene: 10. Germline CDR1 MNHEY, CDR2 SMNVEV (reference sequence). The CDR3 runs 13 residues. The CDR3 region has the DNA TGTGCCATCTCACCCCAGGGGGCTTATGAGCAGTTCTTC. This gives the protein CAISPQGAYEQFF.

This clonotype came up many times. The CDR3 sequence: CASSDPRQSNTEAFF. The CDR3 DNA follows: TGTGCCAGCAGTGACCCTCGACAGAGTAACACTGAAGCTTTCTTT. This chain links TRBV2 with TRBJ1-1, with D perhaps matching TRBD1 (5 bases). The CDR3 is 15 residues long. The V gene lost 3 bases and the J gene lost 2 bases, with 13 bases spanning the gap. Germline-derived CDR1 and CDR2 are SNHLY and FYNNEI.

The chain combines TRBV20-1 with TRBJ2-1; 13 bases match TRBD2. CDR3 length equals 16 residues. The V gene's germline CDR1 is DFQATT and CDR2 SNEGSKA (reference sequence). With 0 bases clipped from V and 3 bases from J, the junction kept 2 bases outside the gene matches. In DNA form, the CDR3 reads TGCAGTGCTAGAGAAGGACTAGCGGGAGACTACAATGAGCAGTTCTTC. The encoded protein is CSAREGLAGDYNEQFF.

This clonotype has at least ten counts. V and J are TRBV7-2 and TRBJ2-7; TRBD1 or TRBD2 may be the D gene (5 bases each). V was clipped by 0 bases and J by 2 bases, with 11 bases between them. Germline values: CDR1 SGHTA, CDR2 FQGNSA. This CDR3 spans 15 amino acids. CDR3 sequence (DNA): TGTGCCAGCAGCTTAGCGGGGACCCTCCCCTACGAGCAGTACTTC. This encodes CASSLAGTLPYEQYF.

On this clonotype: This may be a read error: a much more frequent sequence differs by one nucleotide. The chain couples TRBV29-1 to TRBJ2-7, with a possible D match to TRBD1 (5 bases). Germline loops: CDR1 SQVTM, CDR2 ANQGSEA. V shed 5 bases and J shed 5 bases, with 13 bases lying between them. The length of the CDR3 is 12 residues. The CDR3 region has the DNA TGCAGCGTTCTCGCAGGGATAAACGAGCAGTACTTC. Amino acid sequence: CSVLAGINEQYF.